This T cell receptor beta chain derives from a study of blood T cell repertoires in COVID-19. Here immunoSEQ multiplex PCR was the method, and the copy in TCRdb shows in-frame clones only, minus some. Found here are 80,000 or so clones, roughly 80% of them singletons; the top ten hold 9.5% to 10%. Germline trimming cut 7 bases from V and 2 bases from J; bases unmatched to any gene: 6. The CDR3 contains 13 residues. Germline CDR1 is SQVTM and CDR2 is ANQGSEA. V and J are TRBV29-1 and TRBJ2-7; 9 nucleotides line up with TRBD1. This receptor was obtained from a human donor in a cohort sampled during active COVID-19. Sequenced material: peripheral blood. The chain's CDR3 is CSARTGVTYEQYF. Written as DNA, the CDR3 is TGCAGCGCCCGGACAGGGGTCACCTACGAGCAGTACTTC.